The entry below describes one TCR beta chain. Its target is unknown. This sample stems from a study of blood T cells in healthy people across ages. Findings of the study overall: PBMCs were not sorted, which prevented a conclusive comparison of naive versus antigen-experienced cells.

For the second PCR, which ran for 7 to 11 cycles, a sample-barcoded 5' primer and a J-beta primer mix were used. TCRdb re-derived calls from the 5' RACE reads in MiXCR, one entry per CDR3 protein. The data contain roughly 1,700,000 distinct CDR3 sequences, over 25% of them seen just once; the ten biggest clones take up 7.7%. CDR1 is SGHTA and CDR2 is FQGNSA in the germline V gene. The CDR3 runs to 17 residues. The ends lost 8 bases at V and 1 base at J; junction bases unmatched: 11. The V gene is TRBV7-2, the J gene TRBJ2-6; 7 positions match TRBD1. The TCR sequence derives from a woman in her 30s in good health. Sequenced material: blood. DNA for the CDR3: TGTGCCAGCCCCCCGAAGAGGGGGCGTTCTGGGGCCAACGTCCTGACTTTC. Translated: CASPPKRGRSGANVLTF.